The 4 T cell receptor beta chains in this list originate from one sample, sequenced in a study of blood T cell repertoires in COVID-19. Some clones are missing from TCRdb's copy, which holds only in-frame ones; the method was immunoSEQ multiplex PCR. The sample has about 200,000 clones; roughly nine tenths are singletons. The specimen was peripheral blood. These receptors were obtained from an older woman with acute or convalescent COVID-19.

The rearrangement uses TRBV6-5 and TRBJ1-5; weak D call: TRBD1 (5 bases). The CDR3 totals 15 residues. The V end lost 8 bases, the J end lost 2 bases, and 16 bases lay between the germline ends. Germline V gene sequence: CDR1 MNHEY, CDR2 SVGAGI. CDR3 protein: CASGAGVLGNQPQHF. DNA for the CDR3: TGTGCCAGCGGAGCGGGGGTCCTCGGCAATCAGCCCCAGCATTTT.

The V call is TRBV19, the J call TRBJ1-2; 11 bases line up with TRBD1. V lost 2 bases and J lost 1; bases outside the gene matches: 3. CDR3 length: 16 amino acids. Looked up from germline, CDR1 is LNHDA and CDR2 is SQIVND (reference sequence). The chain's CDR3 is CASSILGTGGNYGYTF. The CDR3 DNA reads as TGTGCCAGTAGTATACTTGGGACAGGGGGTAACTATGGCTACACCTTC.

The CDR3 protein is CASSSVAVYYEQYF. The CDR3 DNA follows: TGTGCCAGCAGCTCGGTTGCCGTTTACTACGAGCAGTACTTC. The chain employs TRBV11-3 and TRBJ2-7; D call uncertain. The CDR3 consists of 14 residues. The V gene lost 4 bases and the J gene lost 3 bases, with 13 bases spanning the gap. CDR1 and CDR2 (germline): SGHNT, YENEEA.

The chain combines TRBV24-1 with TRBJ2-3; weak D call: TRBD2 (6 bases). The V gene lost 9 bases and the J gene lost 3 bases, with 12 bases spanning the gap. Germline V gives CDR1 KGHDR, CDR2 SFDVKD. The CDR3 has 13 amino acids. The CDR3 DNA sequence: TGTGCCACCTCGGCGGGGCCGACAGATACGCAGTATTTT. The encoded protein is CATSAGPTDTQYF.